This T cell receptor beta chain was retrieved from a study of CD8 T cells in Susac syndrome. Findings of the study overall: As the study acknowledged, the number of individuals who were part of its TCR sequencing and HLA analysis was relatively small.

Germline CDR1 is LGHNA and CDR2 is YNFKEQ. The CDR3 extends over 13 amino acids. The V gene end was trimmed by 1 base and the J gene end by 13 bases; junction bases not matched to a gene: 7. Sequencing of TCR beta drew on CD8+ and CD4+ T cells from blood. Points on this clonotype: Antigen: not known.

An amount of RNA that ranged from roughly 0.45 to 1 ug was reverse transcribed with random hexamers. In TCRdb, the immunoSEQ multiplex PCR reads were re-called with MiXCR into one record per CDR3 protein. The table lists roughly 180,000 distinct CDR3 sequences, just under 95% of them singletons. The chain employs TRBV4-2 and TRBJ2-1; 7 bases align to TRBD1. The clonotype comes from a human donor with Susac syndrome. The material sequenced was CD4+ T cells from PBMCs. In DNA form, the CDR3 reads TGTGCCAGCAGCCAAGGGTCACGGGACAGTCAGTTCTTC. This encodes CASSQGSRDSQFF.